These 24 T cell receptor beta chains share one sample of origin, sequenced in a study of shared clonotypes between healthy human individuals. Sequenced by immunoSEQ multiplex PCR; TCRdb stores in-frame clones only, minus some. The sample holds about 1.5 million clones; 98% are singletons and the top ten take less than 0.55%. Sequenced material: naive CD4+ T cells sorted from blood. Documented subset: CD45RA+ positively selected. Source of these receptors: a man aged 30-40 years in good health.

This chain's CDR3 is CASSFNIETQYF. CDR3 bases: TGTGCCAGCAGCTTTAATATAGAGACCCAGTACTTC. J is TRBJ2-5 and V is TRBV11-2; D not certain. Germline V gene data show CDR1 as SGHAT and CDR2 as FQNNGV. V lost 3 bases, J lost 4 bases, and 6 bases lay in between. This CDR3 has 12 residues.

This clone was recorded once. The genes are TRBV19 and TRBJ2-1, with TRBD1 identical over 9 bases. Trimming removed 6 bases from V and 9 bases from J; junction bases left unmatched: 9. Germline CDR1 reads LNHDA; CDR2 reads SQIVND (reference sequence). The CDR3 sequence is 14 residues long. DNA for the CDR3: TGTGCCAGTAGACCGGGACAGGGCGCGGGTGAGCAGTTCTTC. Its translation: CASRPGQGAGEQFF.

This chain uses TRBV11-2 with TRBJ2-1; perhaps TRBD1 as D (5 bases). V was trimmed by 3 bases and J by 10 bases, leaving 10 bases between them. The CDR3 consists of 12 residues. Germline V CDR1 and CDR2: SGHAT, FQNNGV. CDR3: CASSLTDGEQFF. The CDR3 coding sequence is TGTGCCAGCAGCTTGACAGATGGGGAGCAGTTCTTC.

DNA for the CDR3: TGTGCCAGCAGCTTGACTCAGGGGGCGCATTACGAGCAGTACTTC. This gives the protein CASSLTQGAHYEQYF. This rearrangement joins TRBV5-6 to TRBJ2-7, with TRBD1 matching over 8 bases. Trimming at V came to 1 base and at J to 4 bases, leaving 7 bases not matched to a gene. The germline V gene has CDR1 SGHDT and CDR2 YYEEEE. This CDR3 has 15 residues.

The DNA for the CDR3 is TGCGCCAGCAGCCAAGGTGCCAGCGGGAGCTACGAGCAGTACTTC. Amino acids: CASSQGASGSYEQYF. This chain joins TRBV4-3 and TRBJ2-7, with 8 bases aligning to TRBD2. V lost 1 base and J lost 3; bases outside the gene matches: 5. The CDR3 extends over 15 amino acids. Germline lookup yields CDR1 LGHNA and CDR2 YSLEER.

CDR3 coding DNA: TGTGCCAGTAGTTCCGGGGGACAGCCGAACACTGAAGCTTTCTTT. As protein: CASSSGGQPNTEAFF. The chain links TRBV19 to TRBJ1-1; 7 bases match TRBD1. The CDR3 spans 15 residues. Germline V gene lookup returns CDR1 LNHDA and CDR2 SQIVND (reference sequence). V lost 5 bases to trimming and J lost 1 base; unmatched junction nucleotides: 7.

The chain joins TRBV7-2 to TRBJ1-5, with TRBD1 matching 8 bases. The CDR3 loop spans 17 amino acids. Germline V lookup: CDR1 SGHTA, CDR2 FQGNSA. J lost 5 bases, V lost 5 bases, and 14 bases had no gene match. In DNA form, the CDR3 reads TGTGCCAGCAGCCCCCACGCCGGAGGACAGGGAGATCAGCCCCAGCATTTT. As protein: CASSPHAGGQGDQPQHF. Together with reference TRBV7-2 and TRBJ1-5, the CDR3 gives the full variable domain: GAGVSQSPSNKVTEKGKDVELRCDPISGHTALYWYRQSLGQGLEFLIYFQGNSAPDKSGLPSDRFSAERTGGSVSTLTIQRTQQEDSAVYLCASSPHAGGQGDQPQHFGDGTRLSIL.

This chain uses TRBV10-2 with TRBJ2-7, with TRBD2 matching 9 bases. Trimming took 4 bases from V and 6 from J; bases not matched to a gene: 7. Per germline, CDR1 WSHSY and CDR2 SAAADI. This CDR3 is built from 14 residues. CDR3 in DNA: TGCGCCAGCAGTGTACTAGCGGGTAAGGGCGAGCAGTACTTC. This codes for CASSVLAGKGEQYF.

V usage is TRBV30 and J usage is TRBJ1-5, with D tentatively TRBD1 (6 bases). Germline V gives CDR1 GTSNPN, CDR2 SVGIG (reference sequence). Trimming took 2 bases from V and 7 from J, leaving 12 bases between them. The CDR3 totals 13 residues. DNA of the CDR3: TGTGCCTGGAGTAGGGGGGAGGGACAGCCCCAGCATTTT. As protein: CAWSRGEGQPQHF.

V usage is TRBV5-1 and J usage is TRBJ2-3; D is unclear. V dropped 0 bases and J dropped 0 bases, with 14 bases sitting between them. The CDR3 extends over 17 amino acids. Germline CDR1 and CDR2: SGHRS and YFSETQ. CDR3 DNA sequence: TGCGCCAGCAGCTTGGGGGTTCGCTCGACTAGCACAGATACGCAGTATTTT. Translation gives CASSLGVRSTSTDTQYF.

The chain combines TRBV28 with TRBJ2-7, with D maybe TRBD1 (5 bases). The V gene's germline CDR1 is MDHEN and CDR2 SYDVKM. V lost 2 bases, J lost 6 bases, and 17 bases lay in between. The CDR3 consists of 15 residues. CDR3 loop: CASSLGGRVLGEQYF. CDR3 coding DNA: TGTGCCAGCAGTTTAGGCGGCAGGGTTTTGGGCGAGCAGTACTTC.

V usage is TRBV11-2 and J usage is TRBJ2-7, with 7 positions matching TRBD1. Unmatched junction bases numbered 9, after V lost 2 bases and J lost 2 bases. The CDR3 spans 16 residues. CDR1 is SGHAT and CDR2 is FQNNGV in the germline V gene. The CDR3 DNA reads TGTGCCAGCAGCTTATCCTCCACAGGGGACGCCTACGAGCAGTACTTC. It encodes CASSLSSTGDAYEQYF.

V gene TRBV25-1 combines with J gene TRBJ2-5; D might be TRBD1 (5 bases). The ends were cut back, 5 bases at V and 2 bases at J, with 9 bases in the middle. This CDR3 region has 13 residues. Germline CDR1 and CDR2: MGHDK and SYGVNS. The chain's CDR3 is CASSLWTQETQYF. The CDR3 DNA reads TGTGCCAGCAGTCTTTGGACACAAGAGACCCAGTACTTC.

Points on this clone: The same CDR3 can be traced to other DNA sequences in this sample. The chain carries TRBV29-1 and TRBJ1-5, with D possibly matching TRBD1 (5 bases). Germline V gene data show CDR1 as SQVTM and CDR2 as ANQGSEA. Trimming cost V 4 bases and J 1 base, with 5 bases left between them. The CDR3 spans 12 residues. The CDR3 sequence is CSVGGSNQPQHF. The CDR3 DNA reads TGCAGCGTTGGGGGGAGCAATCAGCCCCAGCATTTT. Complete variable domain (other parts from reference TRBV29-1 and TRBJ1-5): SAVISQKPSRDICQRGTSLTIQCQVDSQVTMMFWYRQQPGQSLTLIATANQGSEATYESGFVIDKFPISRPNLTFSTLTVSNMSPEDSSIYLCSVGGSNQPQHFGDGTRLSIL.

This chain links TRBV19 with TRBJ2-5; weak D call: TRBD2 (6 bases). From germline, CDR1 is LNHDA and CDR2 SQIVND (reference sequence). V lost 7 bases, J lost 5 bases, and 20 bases lay in between. The length of the CDR3 is 15 residues. CDR3 nucleotide sequence: TGTGCCAGTAACCCGTTTGGGAGGTCTCAGGAGACCCAGTACTTC. Residues: CASNPFGRSQETQYF.

Note on this clone: Other nucleotide sequences in the sample specify the same CDR3. J is TRBJ2-7 and V is TRBV7-2, with D unresolved. The V gene's germline CDR1 is SGHTA and CDR2 FQGNSA. CDR3 size: 14 residues. V lost 0 bases to trimming and J lost 0 bases, with 6 bases between them. This CDR3 reads CASSLAGNSYEQYF. The CDR3 bases are TGTGCCAGCAGCTTAGCTGGCAACTCCTACGAGCAGTACTTC.

Details on this clone: This sample includes further DNA sequences coding for the same CDR3. The V call is TRBV15, the J call TRBJ2-7, with TRBD1 matching over 8 bases. The germline CDR1 and CDR2 sequences are LNHNV and YYDKDF (reference sequence). The CDR3 is made up of 15 amino acids. V shed 5 bases and J 1 base; nucleotides not matched to a gene: 7. This CDR3 reads CATSRPGTGSYEQYF. The CDR3 DNA is TGTGCCACCAGCCGTCCCGGGACAGGTTCCTACGAGCAGTACTTC.

The chain has TRBV2 and TRBJ2-5; D might be TRBD2 (6 bases). In germline, CDR1 is SNHLY, CDR2 FYNNEI. CDR3 length: 14 amino acids. The V and J ends lost 4 bases and 1 base respectively, with 10 bases between them. The CDR3 reads CASSGGTRQETQYF. CDR3 DNA sequence: TGTGCCAGCAGTGGTGGGACTCGCCAAGAGACCCAGTACTTC.

Concerning this clone: Other DNA variants within this sample encode the same CDR3. The V call is TRBV5-1, the J call TRBJ2-6; no reliable D call. Per the germline V gene, CDR1 is SGHRS and CDR2 is YFSETQ. The CDR3 has 14 residues. V lost 2 bases and J 2 bases, leaving 5 bases between the germline ends. CDR3 sequence: CASSLGTGANVLTF. The DNA for the CDR3 is TGCGCCAGCAGCTTAGGTACTGGGGCCAACGTCCTGACTTTC.

This chain links TRBV25-1 with TRBJ2-2; D is ambiguous. This CDR3 has 16 residues. Per germline, CDR1 MGHDK and CDR2 SYGVNS. Trimming stripped 2 bases from V and 1 base from J, with 11 bases between. In DNA, the CDR3 is TGTGCCAGCAGTGAACTAGGCCAGTTGAACACCGGGGAGCTGTTTTTT. Translated: CASSELGQLNTGELFF. The entire variable domain, with the rest obtained from reference TRBV25-1 and TRBJ2-2, is as follows: EADIYQTPRYLVIGTGKKITLECSQTMGHDKMYWYQQDPGMELHLIHYSYGVNSTEKGDLSSESTVSRIRTEHFPLTLESARPSHTSQYLCASSELGQLNTGELFFGEGSRLTVL.

In DNA, the CDR3 is TGTGCCAGTAGTCGATACCCAGGGGTTGGGTCCTACAATGAGCAGTTCTTC. Protein product: CASSRYPGVGSYNEQFF. The chain combines TRBV19 with TRBJ2-1, with a possible D match to TRBD1 (6 bases). The ends were cut back, 5 bases at V and 1 base at J, with 18 bases in the middle. CDR3 size: 17 residues. The germline V gene has CDR1 LNHDA and CDR2 SQIVND (reference sequence).

J is TRBJ2-1 and V is TRBV6-5, with 10 bases that match TRBD2. V shed 2 bases, J shed 6 bases, and the junction held 4 bases outside the gene matches. Germline V gene sequence: CDR1 MNHEY, CDR2 SVGAGI. The CDR3 sequence is 15 residues long. CDR3 sequence: CASSYVSSGSNEQFF. In nucleotides, the CDR3 is TGTGCCAGCAGTTACGTGTCTAGCGGGAGCAATGAGCAGTTCTTC.

The chain joins TRBV7-9 to TRBJ2-3; no clear D. This CDR3 is 12 amino acids long. With 8 bases removed from V and 4 bases from J, the gap between germline ends came to 10 bases. In germline, CDR1 is SEHNR, CDR2 FQNEAQ (reference sequence). CDR3 sequence: CASAGHSDTQYF. The CDR3 nucleotides read TGTGCCAGCGCTGGGCACTCAGATACGCAGTATTTT.

The rearrangement uses TRBV11-3 and TRBJ2-1; 7 positions match TRBD1. This CDR3 spans 14 amino acids. CDR1 is SGHNT, CDR2 YENEEA, per germline. V shed 4 bases and J 3 bases; nucleotides not matched to a gene: 3. CDR3 coding DNA: TGTGCCAGCAGCTCGCGACAGGGCTACAATGAGCAGTTCTTC. Its translation is CASSSRQGYNEQFF.